Following are 29 T cell receptor beta chains from one sample sequenced in a study of molecular identifiers for immune sequencing clone quantification. TCRdb re-derived calls from the PCR reads in MiXCR, one entry per CDR3 protein. The sample holds approximately 680,000 distinct CDR3 sequences, roughly 25% seen once. The source material was naive CD8+ T cells from blood, with Jurkat cell RNA spiked in. Subset here: FACS-sorted CD8+CD4-CCR7+CD45RA+ naive T cells. Receptors were obtained from a human donor in good health. Some libraries in this study had Jurkat cell RNA spiked in.

This sequence joins TRBV7-9 and TRBJ2-1; tentatively, D is TRBD2 (6 bases). The V end lost 5 bases, the J end lost 2 bases, and 16 bases lay between the germline ends. Germline CDR1 is SEHNR and CDR2 is FQNEAQ (reference sequence). This CDR3 is 16 amino acids long. CDR3 DNA: TGTGCCAGCAGCGGGATGGGGCGGGAACCCTACAATGAGCAGTTCTTC. Protein: CASSGMGREPYNEQFF.

This clonotype appeared many times. The J gene is TRBJ1-1, the V gene TRBV28; D not certain. CDR3 length: 14 amino acids. V lost 3 bases, J lost 2 bases, and 10 bases lay in between. Germline assignment: CDR1 MDHEN and CDR2 SYDVKM. In DNA form, the CDR3 reads TGTGCCAGCAGTTTTCGACACTCTAACACTGAAGCTTTCTTT. It codes for CASSFRHSNTEAFF.

As for this clonotype: A much larger clone lies a single base off, so this may be a read error. The V call is TRBV7-2, the J call TRBJ2-7; 9 nucleotides match TRBD2. The V gene end was trimmed by 5 bases and the J gene end by 1 base; junction bases not matched to a gene: 6. Germline loops: CDR1 SGHTA, CDR2 FQGNSA. The CDR3 spans 15 residues. The CDR3 bases are TGTACCAGCAGCGCCCTTAGCGGGGGTTCCTACGAGCAGTACTTC. It encodes CTSSALSGGSYEQYF.

This clonotype was counted only a few times. The chain combines TRBV14 with TRBJ2-3; unclear D gene. The CDR3 consists of 16 residues. The germline CDR1 and CDR2 sequences are SGHDN and FVKESK. With 3 bases removed from V and 0 bases from J, the gap between germline ends came to 13 bases. The DNA of the CDR3 is TGTGCCAGCAGCCAGTTGTCCTATTCTAGCACAGATACGCAGTATTTT. Residues: CASSQLSYSSTDTQYF.

As to this clonotype: One junction end disagrees with the germline gene, perhaps due to a read error. V is TRBV28 and J is TRBJ1-2; no clear D. Germline lookup yields CDR1 MDHEN and CDR2 SYDVKM. This CDR3 spans 13 amino acids. DNA for the CDR3: TGTACCAGCAGCTCCGCGCTAGGCTATGGCTACACCTTC. Protein product: CTSSSALGYGYTF.

Regarding this clonotype: An end of the junction differs from the germline gene, which may be a read error. The rearrangement links TRBV4-3 to TRBJ2-5; a possible D gene is TRBD2 (5 bases). Germline V gives CDR1 LGHNA, CDR2 YSLEER. There are 16 residues in the CDR3. The CDR3 DNA reads as TGCGACAGCAGCCACCGACGAGGGTATCCGGCAGAGACCCAGTACTTC. Residues: CDSSHRRGYPAETQYF.

This clonotype was counted between two and nine times. The chain has TRBV2 and TRBJ1-1; 10 nucleotides line up with TRBD1. V lost 7 bases and J lost 2; bases outside the gene matches: 7. CDR3 length: 15 residues. The germline CDR1 and CDR2 sequences are SNHLY and FYNNEI. The CDR3 DNA sequence: TGTGCCAGCATCCCGGGACAGGGGATTAACACTGAAGCTTTCTTT. Amino acid sequence: CASIPGQGINTEAFF.

This clonotype occurred a few times. This chain uses TRBV9 with TRBJ2-7; the D gene is possibly TRBD2 (5 bases). This CDR3 region has 16 residues. Trimming removed 0 bases at V and 0 bases at J, with 13 bases between. In germline, CDR1 is SGDLS, CDR2 YYNGEE. The CDR3 is CASSVEAVTNSYEQYF. The CDR3 region has the DNA TGTGCCAGCAGCGTAGAAGCGGTGACAAACTCCTACGAGCAGTACTTC.

Regarding this clonotype: A clone one base away is much larger, so this may be a read error. The chain carries TRBV6-5 and TRBJ1-5; D remains unclear. CDR3 length: 13 residues. Trimming took off 8 bases at V and 5 bases at J, with 13 bases between the two ends. Per the germline V gene, CDR1 is MNHEY and CDR2 is SVGAGI. CDR3 sequence: CASGFGVDQPQHF. DNA for the CDR3: TGTGCCAGCGGTTTCGGGGTGGATCAGCCCCAGCATTTT.

The rearrangement uses TRBV4-3 and TRBJ2-1, with 13 bases aligning to TRBD2. Trimming at V came to 6 bases and at J to 1 base, leaving 3 bases not matched to a gene. This CDR3 is 16 amino acids long. CDR1 LGHNA and CDR2 YSLEER come from the germline V gene. DNA for the CDR3: TGCGCCAGCAGGCCGACTAGCGGGAGGTCCTACAATGAGCAGTTCTTC. Translating it yields CASRPTSGRSYNEQFF.

On this clonotype itself: A junction end diverges from the germline sequence, so it may reflect a read error. The chain couples TRBV15 to TRBJ1-3, with no clear D. CDR3 length equals 15 residues. The germline V gene has CDR1 LNHNV and CDR2 YYDKDF (reference sequence). The CDR3 protein is CATSRDRHSGSTIYF. For the CDR3, the DNA is TGTGCCACCAGCAGAGATCGCCACTCTGGAAGCACCATATATTTT.

Turning to this clonotype: A much larger clone differs by one base, so this may be a read error. The V and J genes are TRBV10-3 and TRBJ2-5; D uncertain. Trimming cost V 2 bases and J 4 bases, with 11 bases left between them. CDR1 is ENHRY and CDR2 is SYGVKD in the germline V gene. This CDR3 has 14 amino acids. CDR3 DNA: TGTGCCATCAGTGAGCCGGACCCGGGAGAGACCCAGTACTTC. Translated, it gives CAISEPDPGETQYF.

There are many counts of this clonotype. This chain connects TRBV25-1 to TRBJ2-5; 7 bases agree with TRBD1. The ends lost 4 bases at V and 2 bases at J; junction bases unmatched: 7. The CDR3 extends over 15 amino acids. Germline V gene data show CDR1 as MGHDK and CDR2 as SYGVNS. The CDR3 DNA reads as TGTGCCAGCAGTGCCACGACAGGGCTTCAAGAGACCCAGTACTTC. Its translation is CASSATTGLQETQYF.

The chain is built from TRBV2 and TRBJ2-7; D is unclear. CDR3 length: 14 amino acids. V was pared by 3 bases and J by 1 base, with 10 bases between. Germline assignment: CDR1 SNHLY and CDR2 FYNNEI. The CDR3 reads CASSDPLQSYEQYF. CDR3 sequence (DNA): TGTGCCAGCAGTGATCCTCTACAGTCCTACGAGCAGTACTTC.

The chain carries TRBV4-3 and TRBJ2-1; 10 bases are shared with TRBD2. In germline, CDR1 is LGHNA, CDR2 YSLEER. The CDR3 spans 17 residues. The ends lost 0 bases at V and 5 bases at J; junction bases unmatched: 7. For the CDR3, the DNA is TGCGCCAGCAGCCAAGATCTGACTAGCGGGCTTAACAATGAGCAGTTCTTC. Protein product: CASSQDLTSGLNNEQFF.

This clonotype was seen at least ten times. DNA of the CDR3: TGTGCCAGCAGCGAGGGACGGTACACTGAAGCTTTCTTT. Protein product: CASSEGRYTEAFF. The rearrangement uses TRBV25-1 and TRBJ1-1, with D maybe TRBD1 (5 bases). CDR1 and CDR2 (germline): MGHDK, SYGVNS. V was shortened by 6 bases and J by 3 bases, with 11 bases between the two germline ends. The CDR3 runs to 13 residues.

The chain has TRBV12-3 or TRBV12-4 and TRBJ2-3, with 7 positions matching TRBD2. J was trimmed by 2 bases and V by 6 bases; bases with no gene match: 8. The CDR3 is 15 residues long. For the CDR3, the DNA is TGTGCCAGCAGCTTGGCTAGCGGATTCACAGATACGCAGTATTTT. This translates into CASSLASGFTDTQYF.

The rearrangement links TRBV29-1 to TRBJ1-2; D is undetermined. Germline-derived CDR1 and CDR2 are SQVTM and ANQGSEA. Between the trimmed V and J ends, which lost 4 bases and 5 bases, there was a span of 20 bases. The CDR3 is made up of 15 amino acids. This chain's CDR3 is CSVASWEAVIYGYTF. As DNA, the CDR3 is TGCAGCGTTGCAAGTTGGGAGGCGGTAATTTATGGCTACACCTTC.

This clonotype was found many times. The J gene is TRBJ2-7, the V gene TRBV27; TRBD2 might be the D (6 bases). Germline V gene data show CDR1 as MNHEY and CDR2 as SMNVEV (reference sequence). The CDR3 is 15 amino acids. Trimming cost V 4 bases and J 3 bases, with 16 bases left between them. CDR3 region: CASSSSPGLHYEQYF. As DNA, the CDR3 is TGTGCCAGCAGTTCCAGCCCGGGACTGCACTACGAGCAGTACTTC.

This chain links TRBV7-2 with TRBJ1-5, with 7 bases matching TRBD1. The CDR3 sequence is 15 residues long. Germline V gives CDR1 SGHTA, CDR2 FQGNSA. V shed 1 base, J shed 9 bases, and the junction held 9 bases outside the gene matches. CDR3 in DNA: TGTGCCAGCAGCTTAGGGACAGGCCAAGTGTGGCCCCAGCATTTT. Translated: CASSLGTGQVWPQHF.

The sample holds many counts of this clonotype. For the CDR3, the DNA is TGCAGTGCTAGAGATCTAGCGGTAGTCACAGATACGCAGTATTTT. Translating gives CSARDLAVVTDTQYF. The chain carries TRBV20-1 and TRBJ2-3; 7 bases match TRBD2. The germline CDR1 and CDR2 sequences are DFQATT and SNEGSKA (reference sequence). The CDR3 extends over 15 amino acids. Trimming removed 0 bases from V and 2 bases from J; junction bases left unmatched: 5.

This clonotype was counted ten times or more. The chain employs TRBV4-3 and TRBJ2-1; TRBD2 matches at 9 bases. J was trimmed by 8 bases and V by 0 bases; bases with no gene match: 2. CDR3 length equals 14 residues. CDR1 is LGHNA and CDR2 is YSLEER in the germline V gene. CDR3 sequence: CASSQEGTSYEQFF. CDR3 nucleotides: TGCGCCAGCAGCCAAGAAGGGACTAGCTATGAGCAGTTCTTC.

This clonotype was observed many times. This chain connects TRBV27 to TRBJ1-1, with 8 bases fitting TRBD1. CDR1 and CDR2 from the germline V gene are MNHEY and SMNVEV (reference sequence). V lost 11 bases, J lost 1 base, and 6 bases stayed unmatched. This CDR3 comprises 13 residues. The CDR3 sequence is CAVRDRGNTEAFF. CDR3 DNA: TGTGCCGTCCGAGACAGGGGGAACACTGAAGCTTTCTTT.

Turning to this clonotype: This could be a read error, since a much larger clone is one nucleotide away. The J gene is TRBJ2-3, the V gene TRBV28; TRBD2 is a possible D gene (5 bases). The end of the DNA aligns better with TRBJ2-5, so the J call may be wrong. CDR1 MDHEN and CDR2 SYDVKM come from the germline V gene. This CDR3 region has 15 residues. CDR3 in amino acids: CASSFRGIRAEAQYF. CDR3 DNA sequence: TGTGCCAGCAGTTTCCGAGGGATTCGGGCAGAGGCCCAGTACTTC.

This clonotype was recorded many times. This chain uses TRBV7-6 with TRBJ2-7; D gene unclear. The germline CDR1 and CDR2 sequences are SGHVS and FNYEAQ. Trimming pared 5 bases from V and 3 bases from J, leaving 14 bases between. The CDR3 has 14 residues. Here the CDR3 reads CASSPDPAHYEQYF. CDR3 coding DNA: TGTGCCAGCAGCCCCGACCCGGCGCACTACGAGCAGTACTTC.

Many counts were recorded for this clonotype. The chain has TRBV6-6 and TRBJ2-7, with D possibly matching TRBD2 (5 bases). This CDR3 has 13 amino acids. CDR1 is MNHNY and CDR2 is SVGAGI in the germline V gene (reference sequence). The ends were cut back, 4 bases at V and 4 bases at J, with 11 bases in the middle. This CDR3 is CASSSTAGYEQYF. The CDR3 region has the DNA TGTGCCAGCAGTTCCACCGCGGGTTACGAGCAGTACTTC.

A remark on this clonotype: Its ends do not fully match the called genes, so a read error is possible. J is TRBJ2-7 and V is TRBV28, with 9 bases aligning to TRBD1. Germline CDR1 and CDR2: MDHEN and SYDVKM. This CDR3 is 16 amino acids long. The CDR3 sequence: CASSLSPGDRVDELYF. In nucleotides, the CDR3 is TGTGCCAGCAGTTTATCCCCCGGGGACAGGGTCGACGAGCTGTACTTC.

The J gene is TRBJ2-7, the V gene TRBV20-1, with 8 nucleotides matching TRBD1. CDR1 DFQATT and CDR2 SNEGSKA come from the germline V gene (reference sequence). J was trimmed by 3 bases and V by 1 base; bases with no gene match: 5. This CDR3 region has 14 residues. CDR3 sequence: CSARAQGAHYEQYF. CDR3 DNA sequence: TGCAGTGCTAGAGCCCAGGGGGCCCACTACGAGCAGTACTTC.

This clonotype was found a few times. V is TRBV5-1 and J is TRBJ2-2; D is undetermined. The CDR3 covers 15 residues. V was pared by 2 bases and J by 0 bases, with 8 bases between. Germline assignment: CDR1 SGHRS and CDR2 YFSETQ. CDR3 residues: CASSLRQANTGELFF. Here the CDR3 DNA reads TGCGCCAGCAGCTTACGTCAGGCGAACACCGGGGAGCTGTTTTTT.